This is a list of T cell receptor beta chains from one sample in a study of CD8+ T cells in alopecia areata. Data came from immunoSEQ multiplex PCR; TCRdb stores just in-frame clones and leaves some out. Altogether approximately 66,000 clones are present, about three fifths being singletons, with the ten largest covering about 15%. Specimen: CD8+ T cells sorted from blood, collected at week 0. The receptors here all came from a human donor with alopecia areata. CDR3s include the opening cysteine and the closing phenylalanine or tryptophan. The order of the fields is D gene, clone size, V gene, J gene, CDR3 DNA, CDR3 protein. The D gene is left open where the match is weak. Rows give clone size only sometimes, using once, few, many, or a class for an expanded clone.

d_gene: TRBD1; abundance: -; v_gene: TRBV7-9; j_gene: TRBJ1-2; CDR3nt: TGTGCCAGCAGCTCCGGGACAGGGTCAATCTATGGCTACACCTTC; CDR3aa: CASSSGTGSIYGYTF
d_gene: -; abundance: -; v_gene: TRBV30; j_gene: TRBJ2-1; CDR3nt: TGTGCCTGGAGTGCAGGGTACAATGAGCAGTTCTTC; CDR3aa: CAWSAGYNEQFF
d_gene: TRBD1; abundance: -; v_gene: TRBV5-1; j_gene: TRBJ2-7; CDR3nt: TGCGCCAGCAGCTTAGCACGGGGACAGGGTTACGAGCAGTACTTC; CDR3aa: CASSLARGQGYEQYF
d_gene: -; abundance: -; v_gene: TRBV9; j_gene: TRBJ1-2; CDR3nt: TGTGCCAGCAGCGTATTAGCGGGGAACTATGGCTACACCTTC; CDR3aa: CASSVLAGNYGYTF
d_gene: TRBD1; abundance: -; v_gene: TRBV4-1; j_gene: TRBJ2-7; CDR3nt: TGCGCCAGCAGCCTCTCGGACAGGGGGAGCTACGAGCAGTACTTC; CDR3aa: CASSLSDRGSYEQYF
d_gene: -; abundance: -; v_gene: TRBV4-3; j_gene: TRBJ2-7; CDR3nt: TGCGCCAGCAGCCCAGCAAGGGACTTCACCTACGAGCAGTACTTC; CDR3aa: CASSPARDFTYEQYF
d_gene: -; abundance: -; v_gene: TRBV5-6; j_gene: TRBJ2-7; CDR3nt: TGTGCCAGCAGTTCCTCGGGGAAAACCTACGAGCAGTACTTC; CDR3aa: CASSSSGKTYEQYF
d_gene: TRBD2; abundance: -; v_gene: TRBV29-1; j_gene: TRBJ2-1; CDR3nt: TGCAGCGGAAGCGGGGGGAGCTCCTACAATGAGCAGTTCTTC; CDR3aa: CSGSGGSSYNEQFF
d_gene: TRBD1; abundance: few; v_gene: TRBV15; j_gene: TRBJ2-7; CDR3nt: TGTGCCACCAGCAGAGAGTTTGGGGACAGGGCCTACGAGCAGTACTTC; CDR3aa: CATSREFGDRAYEQYF
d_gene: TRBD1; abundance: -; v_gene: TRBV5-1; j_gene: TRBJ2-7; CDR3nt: TGCGCCAGCAGCTTGGGACAGGGGGCTTCCTACGAGCAGTACTTC; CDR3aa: CASSLGQGASYEQYF
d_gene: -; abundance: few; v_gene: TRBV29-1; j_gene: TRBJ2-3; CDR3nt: TGCAGCGTTAGGAGGGGGGCAACAGATACGCAGTATTTT; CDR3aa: CSVRRGATDTQYF
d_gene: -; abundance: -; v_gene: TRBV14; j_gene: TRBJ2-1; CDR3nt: TGTGCCAGCAGAAGGGACACAAACAATGAGCAGTTCTTC; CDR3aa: CASRRDTNNEQFF
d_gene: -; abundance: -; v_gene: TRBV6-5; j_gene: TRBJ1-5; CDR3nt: TGTGCCAGCAGTTACTCGGGGACACCTAATCAGCCCCAGCATTTT; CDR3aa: CASSYSGTPNQPQHF
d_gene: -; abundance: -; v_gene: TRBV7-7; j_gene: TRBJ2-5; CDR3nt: TGTGCCAGCAGCCGAGCCCCGTGGGGGGCCTCGAGGGAGGGAGAGACCCAGTACTTC; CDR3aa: CASSRAPWGASREGETQYF
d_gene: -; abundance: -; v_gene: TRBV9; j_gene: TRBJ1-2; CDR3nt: TGTGCCAGCAGCGTAGTAACAGGGCCGGCGGGCTACACCTTC; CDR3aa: CASSVVTGPAGYTF
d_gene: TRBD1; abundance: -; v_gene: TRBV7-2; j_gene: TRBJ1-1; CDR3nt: TGTGCCAGCAGCTTATTCCTCAGGGGGTTCTTTTACACTGAAGCTTTCTTT; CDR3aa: CASSLFLRGFFYTEAFF
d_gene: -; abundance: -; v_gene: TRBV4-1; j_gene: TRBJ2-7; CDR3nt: TGCGCCAGCAGCCAGCTCACTTCCTACGAGCAGTACTTC; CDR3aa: CASSQLTSYEQYF
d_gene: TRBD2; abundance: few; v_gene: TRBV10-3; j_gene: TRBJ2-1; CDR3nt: TGTGCCAGCGGGACTATCACCTCCTACAATGAGCAGTTCTTC; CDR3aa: CASGTITSYNEQFF
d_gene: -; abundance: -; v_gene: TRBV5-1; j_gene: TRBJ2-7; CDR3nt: TGCGCCAGCAGCTTGATCAGGGGACCCGAGCAGTACTTC; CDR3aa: CASSLIRGPEQYF
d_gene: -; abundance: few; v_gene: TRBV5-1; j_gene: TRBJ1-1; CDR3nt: TGCGCCAGCAGCTTGGGGAGGGGTATGGACACTGAAGCTTTCTTT; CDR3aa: CASSLGRGMDTEAFF
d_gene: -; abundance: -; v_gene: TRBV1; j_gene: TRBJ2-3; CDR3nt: TGCACCAGCAGCCAGCCCGTTCCGGGGGGCACAGATACGCAGTATTTT; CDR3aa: CTSSQPVPGGTDTQYF